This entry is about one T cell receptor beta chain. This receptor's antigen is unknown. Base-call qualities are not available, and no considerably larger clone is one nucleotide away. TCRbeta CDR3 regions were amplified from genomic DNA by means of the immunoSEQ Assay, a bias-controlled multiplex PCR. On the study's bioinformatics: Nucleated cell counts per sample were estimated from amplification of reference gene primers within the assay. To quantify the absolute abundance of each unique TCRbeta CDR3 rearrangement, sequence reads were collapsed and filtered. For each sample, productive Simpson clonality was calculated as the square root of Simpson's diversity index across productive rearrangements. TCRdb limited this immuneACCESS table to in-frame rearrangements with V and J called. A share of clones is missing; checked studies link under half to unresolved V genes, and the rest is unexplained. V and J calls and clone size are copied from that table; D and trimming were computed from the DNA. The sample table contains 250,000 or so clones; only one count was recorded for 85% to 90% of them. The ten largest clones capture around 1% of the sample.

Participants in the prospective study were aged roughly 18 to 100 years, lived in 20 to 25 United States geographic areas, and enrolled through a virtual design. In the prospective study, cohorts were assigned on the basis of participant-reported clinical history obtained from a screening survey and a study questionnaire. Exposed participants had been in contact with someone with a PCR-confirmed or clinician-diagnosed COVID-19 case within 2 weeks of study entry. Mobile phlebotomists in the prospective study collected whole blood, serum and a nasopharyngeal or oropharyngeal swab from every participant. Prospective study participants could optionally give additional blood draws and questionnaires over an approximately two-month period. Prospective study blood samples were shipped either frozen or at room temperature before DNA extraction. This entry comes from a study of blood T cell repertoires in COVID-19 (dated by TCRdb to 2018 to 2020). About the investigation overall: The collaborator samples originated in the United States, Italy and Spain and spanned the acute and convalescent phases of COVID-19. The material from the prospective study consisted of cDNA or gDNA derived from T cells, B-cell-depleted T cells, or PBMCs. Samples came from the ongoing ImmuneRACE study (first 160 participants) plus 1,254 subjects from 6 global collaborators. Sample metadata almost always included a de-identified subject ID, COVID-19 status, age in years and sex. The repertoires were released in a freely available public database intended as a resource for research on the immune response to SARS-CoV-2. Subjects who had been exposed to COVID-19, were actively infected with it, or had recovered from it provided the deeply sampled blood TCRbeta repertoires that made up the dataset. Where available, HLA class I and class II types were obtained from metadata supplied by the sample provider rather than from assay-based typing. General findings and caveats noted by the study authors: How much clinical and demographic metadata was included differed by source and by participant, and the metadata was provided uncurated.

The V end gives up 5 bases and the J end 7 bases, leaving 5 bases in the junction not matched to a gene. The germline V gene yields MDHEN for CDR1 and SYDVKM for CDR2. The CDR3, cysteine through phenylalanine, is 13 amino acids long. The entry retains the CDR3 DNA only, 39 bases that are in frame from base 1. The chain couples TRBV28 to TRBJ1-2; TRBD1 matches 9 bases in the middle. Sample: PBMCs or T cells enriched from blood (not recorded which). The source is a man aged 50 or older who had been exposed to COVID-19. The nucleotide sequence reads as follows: TGTGCCAGCAGTGGACAGGGGTTTTTTGGCTACACCTTC. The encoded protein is CASSGQGFFGYTF.